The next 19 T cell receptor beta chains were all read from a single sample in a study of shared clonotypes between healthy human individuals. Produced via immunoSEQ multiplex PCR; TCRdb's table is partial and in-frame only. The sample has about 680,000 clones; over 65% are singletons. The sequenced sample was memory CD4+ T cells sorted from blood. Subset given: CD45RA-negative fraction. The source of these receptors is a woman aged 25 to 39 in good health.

DNA of the CDR3: TGCAGCTCCCGGACAGGGAGGGCCGATACGCAGTATTTT. It yields the protein CSSRTGRADTQYF. The chain is built from TRBV29-1 and TRBJ2-3; a weak D match, TRBD1 (8 bases). V shed 8 bases and J shed 6 bases, with 18 bases lying between them. The CDR3 runs to 13 residues. From germline, CDR1 is SQVTM and CDR2 ANQGSEA.

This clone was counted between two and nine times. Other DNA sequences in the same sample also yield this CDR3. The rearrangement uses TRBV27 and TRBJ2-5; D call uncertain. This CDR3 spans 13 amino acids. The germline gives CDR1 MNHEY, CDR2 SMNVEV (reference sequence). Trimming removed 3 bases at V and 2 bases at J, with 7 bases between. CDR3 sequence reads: CASSFRQQETQYF. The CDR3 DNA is TGTGCCAGCAGTTTCCGCCAGCAAGAGACCCAGTACTTC.

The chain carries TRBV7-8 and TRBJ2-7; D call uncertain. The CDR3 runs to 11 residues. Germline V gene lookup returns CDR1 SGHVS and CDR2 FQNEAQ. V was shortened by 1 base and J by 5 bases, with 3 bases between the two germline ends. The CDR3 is CASSLVHEQYF. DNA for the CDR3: TGTGCCAGCAGCTTAGTTCACGAGCAGTACTTC. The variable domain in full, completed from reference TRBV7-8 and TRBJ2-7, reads GAGVSQSPRYKVAKRGQDVALRCDPISGHVSLFWYQQALGQGPEFLTYFQNEAQLDKSGLPSDRFFAERPEGSVSTLKIQRTQQEDSAVYLCASSLVHEQYFGPGTRLTVT.

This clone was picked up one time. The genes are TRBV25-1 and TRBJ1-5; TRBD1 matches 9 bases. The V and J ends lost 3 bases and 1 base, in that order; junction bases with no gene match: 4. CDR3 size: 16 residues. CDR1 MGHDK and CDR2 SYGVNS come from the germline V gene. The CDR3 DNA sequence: TGTGCCAGCAGTGAGGGACAGGGAGGGAGCAATCAGCCCCAGCATTTT. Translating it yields CASSEGQGGSNQPQHF. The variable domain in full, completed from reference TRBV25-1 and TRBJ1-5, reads EADIYQTPRYLVIGTGKKITLECSQTMGHDKMYWYQQDPGMELHLIHYSYGVNSTEKGDLSSESTVSRIRTEHFPLTLESARPSHTSQYLCASSEGQGGSNQPQHFGDGTRLSIL.

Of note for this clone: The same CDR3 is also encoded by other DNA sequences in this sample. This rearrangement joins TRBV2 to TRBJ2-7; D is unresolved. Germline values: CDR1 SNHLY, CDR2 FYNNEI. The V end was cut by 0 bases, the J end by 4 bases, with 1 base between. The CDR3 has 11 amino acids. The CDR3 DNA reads TGTGCCAGCAGTGAAGCTTACGAGCAGTACTTC. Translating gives CASSEAYEQYF.

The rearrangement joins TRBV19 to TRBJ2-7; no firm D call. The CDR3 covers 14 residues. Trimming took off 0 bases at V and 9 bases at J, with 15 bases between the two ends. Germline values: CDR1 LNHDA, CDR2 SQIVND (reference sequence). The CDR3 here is CASSIDRDAIGQYF. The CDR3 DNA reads TGTGCCAGTAGTATAGATCGAGACGCGATCGGGCAGTACTTC. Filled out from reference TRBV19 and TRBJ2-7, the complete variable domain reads DGGITQSPKYLFRKEGQNVTLSCEQNLNHDAMYWYRQDPGQGLRLIYYSQIVNDFQKGDIAEGYSVSREKKESFPLTVTSAQKNPTAFYLCASSIDRDAIGQYFGPGTRLTVT.

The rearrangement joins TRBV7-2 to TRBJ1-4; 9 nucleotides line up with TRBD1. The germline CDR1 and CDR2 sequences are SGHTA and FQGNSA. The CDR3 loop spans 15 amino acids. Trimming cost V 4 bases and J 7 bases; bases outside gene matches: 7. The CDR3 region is CASSSTGTGSEKLFF. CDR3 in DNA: TGTGCCAGCAGCTCTACCGGGACAGGGTCTGAAAAACTGTTTTTT.

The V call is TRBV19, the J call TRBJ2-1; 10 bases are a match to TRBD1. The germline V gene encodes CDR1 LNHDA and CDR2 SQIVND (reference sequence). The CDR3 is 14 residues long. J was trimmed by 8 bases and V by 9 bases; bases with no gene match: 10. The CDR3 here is CASSLTGGLHEQFF. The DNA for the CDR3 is TGTGCCAGCTCACTGACAGGGGGCTTACATGAGCAGTTCTTC.

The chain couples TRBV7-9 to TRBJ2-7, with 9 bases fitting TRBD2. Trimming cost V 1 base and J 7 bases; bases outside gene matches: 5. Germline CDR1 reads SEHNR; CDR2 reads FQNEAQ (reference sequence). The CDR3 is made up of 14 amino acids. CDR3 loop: CASSLVAGVIEQYF. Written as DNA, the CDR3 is TGTGCCAGCAGCTTAGTAGCGGGAGTTATTGAGCAGTACTTC.

The CDR3 bases are TGTGCCAGTAGTATTAGAAGGGGGGGCCTCTCCACAGATACGCAGTATTTT. Translated: CASSIRRGGLSTDTQYF. The chain carries TRBV19 and TRBJ2-3; possible D gene TRBD2, 7 bases. In germline, CDR1 is LNHDA, CDR2 SQIVND (reference sequence). The CDR3 is made up of 17 amino acids. V was shortened by 3 bases and J by 2 bases, with 18 bases between the two germline ends. The variable domain in full, completed from reference TRBV19 and TRBJ2-3, reads DGGITQSPKYLFRKEGQNVTLSCEQNLNHDAMYWYRQDPGQGLRLIYYSQIVNDFQKGDIAEGYSVSREKKESFPLTVTSAQKNPTAFYLCASSIRRGGLSTDTQYFGPGTRLTVL.

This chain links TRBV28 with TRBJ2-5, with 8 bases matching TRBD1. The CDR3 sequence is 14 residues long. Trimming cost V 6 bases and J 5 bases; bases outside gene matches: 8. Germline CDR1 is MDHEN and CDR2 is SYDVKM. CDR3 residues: CASSQGQVPETQYF. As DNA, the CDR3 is TGTGCCAGCAGCCAGGGACAGGTCCCGGAGACCCAGTACTTC.

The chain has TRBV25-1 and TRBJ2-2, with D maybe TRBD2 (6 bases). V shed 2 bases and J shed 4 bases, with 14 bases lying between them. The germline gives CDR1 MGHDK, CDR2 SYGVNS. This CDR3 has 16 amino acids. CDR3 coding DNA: TGTGCCAGCAGTGAACTTGCGGGATACCGCACCGGGGAGCTGTTTTTT. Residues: CASSELAGYRTGELFF.

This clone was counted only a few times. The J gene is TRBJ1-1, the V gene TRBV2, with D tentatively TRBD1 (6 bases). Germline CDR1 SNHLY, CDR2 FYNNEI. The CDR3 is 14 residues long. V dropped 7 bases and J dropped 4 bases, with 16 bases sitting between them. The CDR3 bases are TGTGCCAGCACCAACGACAGGCAAAGCACTGAAGCTTTCTTT. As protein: CASTNDRQSTEAFF. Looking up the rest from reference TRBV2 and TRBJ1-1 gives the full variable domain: EPEVTQTPSHQVTQMGQEVILRCVPISNHLYFYWYRQILGQKVEFLVSFYNNEISEKSEIFDDQFSVERPDGSNFTLKIRSTKLEDSAMYFCASTNDRQSTEAFFGQGTRLTVV.

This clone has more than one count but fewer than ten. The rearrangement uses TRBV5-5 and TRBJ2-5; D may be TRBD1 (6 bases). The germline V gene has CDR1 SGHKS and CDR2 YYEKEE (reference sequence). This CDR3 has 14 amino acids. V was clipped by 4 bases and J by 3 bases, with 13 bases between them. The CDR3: CASSPGTRKETQYF. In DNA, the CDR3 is TGTGCCAGCAGCCCCGGGACACGCAAAGAGACCCAGTACTTC.

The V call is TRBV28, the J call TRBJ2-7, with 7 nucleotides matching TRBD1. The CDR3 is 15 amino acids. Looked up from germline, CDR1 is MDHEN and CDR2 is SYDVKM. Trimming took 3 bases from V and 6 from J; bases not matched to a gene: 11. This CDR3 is CASSLGQTYRLEQYF. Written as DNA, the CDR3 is TGTGCCAGCAGTTTGGGACAGACCTACCGGCTCGAGCAGTACTTC. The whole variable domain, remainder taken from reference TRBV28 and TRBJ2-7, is DVKVTQSSRYLVKRTGEKVFLECVQDMDHENMFWYRQDPGLGLRLIYFSYDVKMKEKGDIPEGYSVSREKKERFSLILESASTNQTSMYLCASSLGQTYRLEQYFGPGTRLTVT.

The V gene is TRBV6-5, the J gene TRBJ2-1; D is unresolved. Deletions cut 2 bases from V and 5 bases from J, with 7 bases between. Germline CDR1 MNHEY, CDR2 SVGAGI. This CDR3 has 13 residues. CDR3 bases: TGTGCCAGCAGTTACCCCGGTAACAATGAGCAGTTCTTC. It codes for CASSYPGNNEQFF.

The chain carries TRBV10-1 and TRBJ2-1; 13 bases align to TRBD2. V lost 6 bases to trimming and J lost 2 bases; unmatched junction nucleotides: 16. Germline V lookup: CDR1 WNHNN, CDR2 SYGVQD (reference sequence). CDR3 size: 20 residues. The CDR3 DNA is TGCGCCAGCAGCAATCATCAACCGGGACTAGCGGGACAAACCTACAATGAGCAGTTCTTC. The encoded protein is CASSNHQPGLAGQTYNEQFF.

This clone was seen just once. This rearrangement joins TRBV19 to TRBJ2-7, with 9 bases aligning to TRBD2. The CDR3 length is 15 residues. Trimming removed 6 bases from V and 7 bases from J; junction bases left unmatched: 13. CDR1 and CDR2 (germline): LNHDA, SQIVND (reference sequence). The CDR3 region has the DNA TGTGCCAGTAGCGGAGGGATGGGGACTAGCTCTGAGCAGTACTTC. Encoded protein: CASSGGMGTSSEQYF.

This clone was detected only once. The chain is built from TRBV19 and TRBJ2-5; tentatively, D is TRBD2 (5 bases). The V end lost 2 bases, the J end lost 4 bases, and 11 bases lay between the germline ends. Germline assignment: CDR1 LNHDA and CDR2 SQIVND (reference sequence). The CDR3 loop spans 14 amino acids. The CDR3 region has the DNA TGTGCCAGTAGTATACAAGGACTCGCAGAGACCCAGTACTTC. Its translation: CASSIQGLAETQYF. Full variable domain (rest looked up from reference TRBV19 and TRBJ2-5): DGGITQSPKYLFRKEGQNVTLSCEQNLNHDAMYWYRQDPGQGLRLIYYSQIVNDFQKGDIAEGYSVSREKKESFPLTVTSAQKNPTAFYLCASSIQGLAETQYFGPGTRLLVL.